One and the same sample provided the 28 T cell receptor beta chains below, sequenced in a study of regulatory T cells in long-lasting Graves disease. Time point reported: newly diagnosed GD, antithyroid drugs for less than 3 months. PBMC-extracted RNA yielded the TCR library. HTBI primers from iRepertoire and Arm-PCR of CDR3 regions yielded the TCR beta libraries. TCRdb re-called the multiplex PCR reads through MiXCR, storing one row per CDR3 protein. The sample has 350,000 to 400,000 distinct CDR3 sequences, around 16% seen once. Sequenced material: peripheral blood mononuclear cells (PBMCs), taken at new diagnosis, from a patient treated with antithyroid drugs. The receptors here all came from a female donor with Graves disease.

This clonotype showed up many times. This chain links TRBV4-1 with TRBJ2-1; perhaps TRBD2 as D (5 bases). Trimming took off 3 bases at V and 3 bases at J, with 15 bases between the two ends. Germline assignment: CDR1 MGHRA and CDR2 YSYEKL. The CDR3 contains 16 residues. The CDR3 sequence: CASSHPLFRDYNEQFF. As DNA, the CDR3 is TGCGCCAGCAGCCATCCTCTATTCCGGGACTACAATGAGCAGTTCTTC.

The sample holds many counts of this clonotype. V is TRBV2 and J is TRBJ2-3; 10 bases match TRBD2. Losses at the gene ends were 8 bases for V and 0 bases for J; bases not matched to a gene: 8. Per germline, CDR1 SNHLY and CDR2 FYNNEI. This CDR3 has 16 amino acids. The CDR3 reads CASAPGGLASTDTQYF. In nucleotides, the CDR3 is TGTGCCAGCGCACCCGGGGGACTAGCGAGCACAGATACGCAGTATTTT.

This clonotype has a handful of counts. The junction departs from germline at one end; a sequencing error may be responsible. The J gene is TRBJ2-5, the V gene TRBV6-1; possibly TRBD1 for D (6 bases). The CDR3 consists of 11 residues. CDR1 MNHNS and CDR2 SASEGT come from the germline V gene. CDR3 bases: TGTGCCAGCAGAACCCAGGGGACCCAGCACTTC. Protein: CASRTQGTQHF.

This clonotype showed up many times. The CDR3 DNA follows: TGCGCCAGCAGCCAGGAGACAGGGATCGTAGCCTATGGCTACACCTTC. Translation gives CASSQETGIVAYGYTF. The chain links TRBV4-1 to TRBJ1-2; 7 bases fit TRBD1. V was clipped by 3 bases and J by 4 bases; unmatched bases: 11. This CDR3 is 16 amino acids long. Per germline, CDR1 MGHRA and CDR2 YSYEKL.

There are a few counts of this clonotype. The chain carries TRBV2 and TRBJ2-2; D ambiguous. The germline V and J ends were trimmed by 0 bases and 11 bases, with 7 bases remaining between them. Germline loops: CDR1 SNHLY, CDR2 FYNNEI. There are 12 residues in the CDR3. The DNA of the CDR3 is TGTGCCAGCAGTGAAGCGACGATCGAGCTGTTTTTT. Protein sequence: CASSEATIELFF.

This clonotype was observed at least ten times. This sequence joins TRBV20-1 and TRBJ2-3; D possibly matches TRBD1 or TRBD2 (6 bases each). CDR3 length equals 12 residues. CDR1 and CDR2 from the germline V gene are DFQATT and SNEGSKA (reference sequence). The germline V and J ends were trimmed by 6 bases and 6 bases, with 13 bases remaining between them. The CDR3 reads CSARRGTDTQYF. The CDR3 nucleotides read TGCAGTGCCCGGAGGGGGACGGATACGCAGTATTTT.

This clonotype was seen at least ten times. The chain couples TRBV11-2 to TRBJ2-1; 12 bases match TRBD2. The J segment lost 10 bases and the V segment lost 5 bases, leaving 3 bases of the junction unmatched. Germline-derived CDR1 and CDR2 are SGHAT and FQNNGV. The CDR3 is 13 residues long. CDR3 in DNA: TGTGCCAGCAGCCGTACTAGCGGGAGGGAGCAGTTCTTC. Translating gives CASSRTSGREQFF.

This clonotype was recorded many times. The chain uses TRBV18 and TRBJ2-1; D not certain. Trimming pared 0 bases from V and 1 base from J, leaving 1 base between. The germline V gene has CDR1 KGHSH and CDR2 LQKENI. CDR3 size: 13 residues. The CDR3 nucleotides are TGTGCCAGCTCACCACCATCCTACAATGAGCAGTTCTTC. Translated: CASSPPSYNEQFF.

This clonotype appeared many times. V gene TRBV27 combines with J gene TRBJ2-7; 10 bases align to TRBD2. J lost 5 bases, V lost 3 bases, and 7 bases had no gene match. Germline V gene data show CDR1 as MNHEY and CDR2 as SMNVEV (reference sequence). The CDR3 runs 15 residues. As DNA, the CDR3 is TGTGCCAGCAGTTTTTGGCTAGCGGGAGTTGACGAGCAGTACTTC. It yields the protein CASSFWLAGVDEQYF.

This clonotype was seen many times. The rearrangement uses TRBV27 and TRBJ2-5; 7 bases agree with TRBD1. This CDR3 is 14 amino acids long. The J segment lost 5 bases and the V segment lost 8 bases, leaving 11 bases of the junction unmatched. In germline, CDR1 is MNHEY, CDR2 SMNVEV (reference sequence). CDR3: CASSPSTGRETQYF. The CDR3, as DNA: TGTGCCAGCTCCCCCTCGACAGGGCGGGAGACCCAGTACTTC.

Many counts were recorded for this clonotype. A much larger clone lies a single base off, so this may be a read error. The chain has TRBV7-2 and TRBJ2-3; D call uncertain. Looked up from germline, CDR1 is SGHTA and CDR2 is FQGNSA. Trimming cost V 1 base and J 4 bases, with 3 bases left between them. The CDR3 has 12 amino acids. The CDR3 sequence: CASSLGPDTQYF. CDR3 coding DNA: TGTGCCAGCAGCTTAGGGCCAGATACGCAGTATTTT.

This clonotype was seen ten or more times. The V gene is TRBV5-4, the J gene TRBJ2-3, with TRBD2 matching over 10 bases. Germline loops: CDR1 SGHNT, CDR2 YYREEE (reference sequence). CDR3 length: 18 amino acids. Trimming removed 3 bases from V and 2 bases from J; junction bases left unmatched: 12. Here the CDR3 DNA reads TGTGCCAGCAGCTCCGAAATAGCGGGAGGCCCCTACACAGATACGCAGTATTTT. Translated, it gives CASSSEIAGGPYTDTQYF.

This clonotype has a count of ten or more. V gene TRBV20-1 combines with J gene TRBJ1-2; a weak D match, TRBD1 (5 bases). CDR1 is DFQATT, CDR2 SNEGSKA, per germline (reference sequence). The CDR3 runs 12 residues. The V and J ends lost 6 bases and 7 bases respectively, with 15 bases between them. Here the CDR3 DNA reads TGCAGTGCCAGGCAGGGAATTGGTGGCTACACCTTC. Residues: CSARQGIGGYTF.

This clonotype turned up a few times. The V call is TRBV7-9, the J call TRBJ2-1; the D call may be TRBD1 or TRBD2 (5 bases each). V lost 1 base to trimming and J lost 5 bases, with 6 bases between them. CDR1 and CDR2 (germline): SEHNR, FQNEAQ (reference sequence). The CDR3 loop spans 13 amino acids. The DNA of the CDR3 is TGTGCCAGCAGCTTAGTGGGGGACAATGAGCAGTTCTTC. As protein: CASSLVGDNEQFF.

This clonotype was seen more than once but under ten times. This chain uses TRBV6-2 or TRBV6-3 with TRBJ2-3; 7 nucleotides agree with TRBD2. CDR1 MNHEY and CDR2 SVGEGT come from the germline V gene. This CDR3 spans 16 amino acids. Trimming removed 6 bases from V and 4 bases from J; junction bases left unmatched: 13. DNA of the CDR3: TGTGCCAGCAGGGACCCGGGGAGGGTGGGCCCAGATACGCAGTATTTT. Translated, it gives CASRDPGRVGPDTQYF.

At least ten counts were recorded for this clonotype. The chain carries TRBV6-2 or TRBV6-3 and TRBJ1-5; D remains ambiguous. Per the germline V gene, CDR1 is MNHEY and CDR2 is SVGEGT. Trimming cost V 5 bases and J 2 bases, with 13 bases left between them. The CDR3 sequence is 15 residues long. The CDR3 loop reads CASSSAAYGNQPQHF. CDR3 coding DNA: TGTGCCAGCAGTAGCGCCGCGTACGGCAATCAGCCCCAGCATTTT.

There are many counts of this clonotype. V and J are TRBV3-1 and TRBJ2-2; 7 bases align to TRBD2. This CDR3 has 15 amino acids. Germline CDR1 reads LGHDT; CDR2 reads YNNKEL (reference sequence). With V trimmed by 4 bases and J by 8 bases, 10 bases remained unmatched. CDR3 sequence reads: CASSLASGTSGELFF. The CDR3 DNA reads as TGTGCCAGCAGCCTCGCTAGCGGTACTTCGGGGGAGCTGTTTTTT. The whole variable domain, filled in from reference TRBV3-1 and TRBJ2-2, reads DTAVSQTPKYLVTQMGNDKSIKCEQNLGHDTMYWYKQDSKKFLKIMFSYNNKELIINETVPNRFSPKSPDKAHLNLHINSLELGDSAVYFCASSLASGTSGELFFGEGSRLTVL.

This sequence joins TRBV6-1 and TRBJ1-5, with no clear D. The V and J ends lost 8 bases and 9 bases respectively, with 17 bases between them. Germline CDR1 MNHNS, CDR2 SASEGT. This CDR3 contains 13 residues. For the CDR3, the DNA is TGTGCCAGCGCCGGATCCCGAGTCCGGCCCCAGCATTTT. Translation gives CASAGSRVRPQHF.

This clonotype came up many times. The chain joins TRBV11-2 to TRBJ1-2, with D tentatively TRBD1 (5 bases). The CDR3 has 15 amino acids. V was clipped by 1 base and J by 4 bases, with 13 bases between them. CDR1 and CDR2 (germline): SGHAT, FQNNGV. In DNA, the CDR3 is TGTGCCAGCAGCTTAGTCGCCCAGGGAACCTATGGCTACACCTTC. Translation: CASSLVAQGTYGYTF.

This clonotype has a single count. V is TRBV2 and J is TRBJ2-5, with unresolved D. The CDR3 is 16 amino acids. The germline CDR1 and CDR2 sequences are SNHLY and FYNNEI. V was trimmed by 5 bases and J by 5 bases, leaving 21 bases between them. The CDR3 region is CASSRKASTESETQYF. The CDR3 DNA reads as TGTGCCAGCAGTCGCAAAGCGTCCACAGAATCGGAGACCCAGTACTTC.

In its sample, this clonotype was seen many times. The CDR3 reads CASSQSQGTPPTSRAFF. CDR3 in DNA: TGCGCCAGCAGCCAAAGCCAAGGAACACCCCCTACTTCCCGAGCTTTCTTT. This chain uses TRBV4-1 with TRBJ1-1; D is unclear. The CDR3 length is 17 residues. V was trimmed by 2 bases and J by 10 bases, leaving 26 bases between them. Germline CDR1 is MGHRA and CDR2 is YSYEKL.

This clonotype appeared many times. V is TRBV11-2 and J is TRBJ1-4; D gene unclear. CDR1 is SGHAT and CDR2 is FQNNGV in the germline V gene. Trimming removed 1 base at V and 7 bases at J, with 10 bases between. The CDR3 is 14 residues long. The CDR3 DNA reads as TGTGCCAGCAGCTTAGGGCGTTATGCTGAAAAACTGTTTTTT. Translated: CASSLGRYAEKLFF.

This clonotype was recorded at least ten times. The chain joins TRBV2 to TRBJ2-7; D possibly corresponds to TRBD2 (5 bases). Germline V gives CDR1 SNHLY, CDR2 FYNNEI. V dropped 1 base and J dropped 3 bases, with 13 bases sitting between them. This CDR3 has 15 residues. The CDR3 loop is CASSEGRRENYEQYF. CDR3 bases: TGTGCCAGCAGTGAAGGGCGACGGGAAAACTACGAGCAGTACTTC.

This clonotype was seen a handful of times. The J gene is TRBJ1-4, the V gene TRBV7-9; 8 bases fit TRBD1. The CDR3 covers 18 residues. V was pared by 3 bases and J by 0 bases, with 9 bases of the junction left unmatched. Germline CDR1 SEHNR, CDR2 FQNEAQ (reference sequence). The CDR3 DNA follows: TGTGCCAGCAGCTTTTGGGGGGGGACAGGAGCAACTAATGAAAAACTGTTTTTT. It is translated as CASSFWGGTGATNEKLFF.

Ten or more counts support this clonotype. The rearrangement joins TRBV11-2 to TRBJ2-1; 10 nucleotides line up with TRBD2. The CDR3 runs to 14 residues. V was pared by 2 bases and J by 10 bases, with 5 bases of the junction left unmatched. Germline V gene data show CDR1 as SGHAT and CDR2 as FQNNGV. The CDR3 DNA reads TGTGCCAGCAGCTTACTAGCGGGAGACGGAGAGCAGTTCTTC. It translates to CASSLLAGDGEQFF.

This clonotype showed up many times. The chain couples TRBV20-1 to TRBJ1-2; 7 bases line up with TRBD1. J gave up 8 bases and V 7 bases, and 13 bases lay outside the gene matches. Germline V lookup: CDR1 DFQATT, CDR2 SNEGSKA (reference sequence). This CDR3 spans 13 amino acids. The CDR3 protein is CSGTLPQGDGYTF. In DNA form, the CDR3 reads TGCAGTGGCACACTACCCCAGGGGGACGGCTACACCTTC.

The chain uses TRBV15 and TRBJ2-7; unclear D gene. Per the germline V gene, CDR1 is LNHNV and CDR2 is YYDKDF (reference sequence). V gave up 6 bases and J gave up 3 bases, with 9 bases separating them. This CDR3 region has 12 residues. The CDR3 DNA sequence: TGTGCCACCAGTTTGGATCACTACGAGCAGTACTTC. Translated, it gives CATSLDHYEQYF.

This clonotype came up many times. The chain employs TRBV4-1 and TRBJ1-1; no definite D call. The CDR3 covers 14 residues. Looked up from germline, CDR1 is MGHRA and CDR2 is YSYEKL. Deletions cut 4 bases from V and 0 bases from J, with 9 bases between. For the CDR3, the DNA is TGCGCCAGCAGCCGAATCGTCATGAACACTGAAGCTTTCTTT. Protein product: CASSRIVMNTEAFF.